A selection of T cell receptor beta chains follows, all from one sample in a study of T-cell memory formation after mild COVID-19. TCRdb used MiXCR to reprocess the 5' RACE reads, holding one entry per CDR3 protein. The sample yields under 650,000 distinct CDR3 sequences, roughly 18% seen once. The sequenced sample consisted of PBMCs or a T cell subset sorted from them (not recorded which). These receptors all stem from an adult woman who had mild COVID-19 (a few samples of this study predate the infection). Cell type and time point are not known. CDR3s include the opening cysteine and the closing phenylalanine or tryptophan. Fields, in order: V gene, J gene, clone size, D gene, CDR3 protein, CDR3 DNA. The D gene is left open where the match is weak. Expanded clones are given a class, and other clones once, few, many or no size at all.

>TRBV19|TRBJ2-5|NA|NA
CASAEGTSRETQYF
TGTGCCAGTGCGGAGGGGACCTCGCGAGAGACCCAGTACTTC
>TRBV9|TRBJ2-3|few|NA
CASSAAWGSTDTQYF
TGTGCCAGCAGCGCGGCTTGGGGGAGCACAGATACGCAGTATTTT
>TRBV12-3/TRBV12-4|TRBJ2-2|NA|NA
CASSLSSPNTGELFF
TGTGCCAGCAGTTTATCTAGCCCGAACACCGGGGAGCTGTTTTTT
>TRBV11-2|TRBJ2-5|few|TRBD2
CASSSRTSGGLGETQYF
TGTGCCAGCAGCTCCAGGACTAGCGGGGGGCTCGGGGAGACCCAGTACTTC
>TRBV7-7|TRBJ2-5|NA|NA
CASRRWEQETQYF
TGTGCCAGCAGACGATGGGAGCAAGAGACCCAGTACTTC
>TRBV4-2|TRBJ2-3|few|NA
CASSQDPPDTQYF
TGTGCCAGCAGCCAAGATCCCCCAGATACGCAGTATTTT
>TRBV7-9|TRBJ2-3|few|TRBD1
CASSPGQGATDTQYF
TGTGCCAGCAGTCCCGGACAGGGGGCAACAGATACGCAGTATTTT
>TRBV29-1|TRBJ2-7|few|NA
CSATDPGREMEQYF
TGCAGCGCAACAGACCCGGGACGAGAGATGGAGCAGTACTTC
>TRBV11-2|TRBJ1-1|many|NA
CASSLVLGNTEAFF
TGTGCCAGCAGCTTAGTATTAGGGAACACTGAAGCTTTCTTT
>TRBV4-1|TRBJ1-2|few|NA
CASSRAPEQGAGGYTF
TGCGCCAGCAGCCGGGCCCCGGAACAGGGCGCCGGTGGCTACACCTTC
>TRBV9|TRBJ2-2|few|TRBD2
CASSVVSGLAGNTGELFF
TGTGCCAGCAGCGTAGTTTCGGGGCTAGCGGGGAACACCGGGGAGCTGTTTTTT
>TRBV5-5|TRBJ2-1|NA|NA
CASSLDSGSTSNEQFF
TGTGCCAGCAGCCTGGACTCCGGGAGCACGAGTAATGAGCAGTTCTTC
>TRBV29-1|TRBJ2-2|many|NA
CSVENTGELFF
TGCAGCGTTGAGAACACCGGGGAGCTGTTTTTT
>TRBV4-2|TRBJ2-3|few|NA
CASSQSGQITDTQYF
TGTGCCAGCAGCCAATCCGGGCAGATCACAGATACGCAGTATTTT
>TRBV3-1|TRBJ2-7|NA|TRBD2
CASSSQSSGGEYEQYF
TGTGCCAGCAGCTCCCAGTCTAGCGGAGGGGAGTACGAGCAGTACTTC
>TRBV25-1|TRBJ2-1|NA|TRBD2
CASSDIAGGYNEQFF
TGTGCCAGCAGTGATATAGCGGGAGGGTACAATGAGCAGTTCTTC
>TRBV7-3|TRBJ2-7|few|TRBD2
CASSSGLASHEQYF
TGTGCCAGCAGCTCGGGACTAGCGTCCCACGAGCAGTACTTC
>TRBV20-1|TRBJ1-5|few|NA
CSATRGLVNQPQHF
TGCAGTGCTACCCGAGGGCTGGTCAATCAGCCCCAGCATTTT
>TRBV11-3|TRBJ2-7|NA|NA
CASSLAIADSYEQYF
TGTGCCAGCAGCTTAGCTATAGCGGACTCCTACGAGCAGTACTTC
>TRBV12-3/TRBV12-4|TRBJ1-1|once|TRBD1
CASSLPSRDRRGAFF
TGTGCCAGCAGTCTACCGTCCCGGGACAGACGTGGAGCTTTCTTT
>TRBV5-1|TRBJ2-5|few|NA
CASSPQFQETQYF
TGCGCCAGCAGCCCACAGTTCCAAGAGACCCAGTACTTC
>TRBV20-1|TRBJ2-5|few|TRBD2
CSVPAASGRSVETQYF
TGCAGTGTCCCGGCGGCTAGCGGGAGGTCGGTGGAGACCCAGTACTTC
>TRBV4-1|TRBJ2-7|few|TRBD1
CASSQDGGTGQGEQYF
TGCGCCAGCAGCCAAGACGGAGGGACAGGGCAAGGGGAGCAGTACTTC
>TRBV7-9|TRBJ2-5|NA|TRBD2
CASSRSTSGSRETQYF
TGTGCCAGCAGCCGTTCGACTAGCGGGAGTAGAGAGACCCAGTACTTC
>TRBV29-1|TRBJ1-1|NA|NA
CSVEDPPGAVNTEAFF
TGCAGCGTTGAAGATCCCCCAGGGGCAGTGAACACTGAAGCTTTCTTT
>TRBV6-5|TRBJ2-3|NA|TRBD1
CASSRQGFTSRADTQYF
TGTGCCAGCAGCAGACAGGGGTTCACGTCAAGGGCAGATACGCAGTATTTT
>TRBV29-1|TRBJ2-3|many|TRBD2
CSVSGGQADTQYF
TGCAGCGTCAGCGGGGGGCAGGCAGATACGCAGTATTTT
>TRBV12-3/TRBV12-4|TRBJ2-1|few|TRBD2
CATWGISGESSYNEQFF
TGTGCCACCTGGGGGATTAGCGGGGAGAGCTCCTACAATGAGCAGTTCTTC
>TRBV11-3|TRBJ2-1|NA|NA
CASSFAGASYNEQFF
TGTGCCAGCAGCTTTGCGGGGGCCTCCTACAATGAGCAGTTCTTC
>TRBV12-3/TRBV12-4|TRBJ2-1|few|TRBD1
CASSLEQGMPPRFF
TGTGCCAGCAGTTTAGAACAGGGGATGCCCCCCCGGTTCTTC
>TRBV6-2/TRBV6-3|TRBJ1-2|few|NA
CASSYRTRAGYTF
TGTGCCAGCAGTTACAGGACCAGGGCTGGCTACACCTTC